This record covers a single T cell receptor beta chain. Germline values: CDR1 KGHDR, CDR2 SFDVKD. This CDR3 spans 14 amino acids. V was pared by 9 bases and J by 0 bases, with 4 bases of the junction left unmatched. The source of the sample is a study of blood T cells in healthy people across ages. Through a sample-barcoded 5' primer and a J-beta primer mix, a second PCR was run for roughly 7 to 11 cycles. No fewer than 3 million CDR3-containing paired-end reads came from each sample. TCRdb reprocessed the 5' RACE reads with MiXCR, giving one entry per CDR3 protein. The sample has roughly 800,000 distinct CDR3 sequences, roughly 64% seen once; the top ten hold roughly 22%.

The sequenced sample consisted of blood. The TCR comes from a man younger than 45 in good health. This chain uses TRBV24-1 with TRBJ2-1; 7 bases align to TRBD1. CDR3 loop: CATEAGGSYNEQFF. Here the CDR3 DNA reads TGTGCCACCGAGGCAGGGGGCTCCTACAATGAGCAGTTCTTC.